This T cell receptor (beta chain) was found in a study of shared clonotypes between healthy human individuals. CDR3 size: 13 residues. V lost 4 bases, J lost 2 bases, and 7 bases lay in between. Looked up from germline, CDR1 is KGHSH and CDR2 is LQKENI. Profiling relied on immunoSEQ multiplex PCR, and the TCRdb table lists in-frame clones only, not all of them. The repertoire includes around 1.4 million clones, about 98.5% of them detected once, and about 0.4% sits in the top ten. Caucasian adults living in Nashville, Tennessee, provided all samples. The sample taken for sequencing was naive CD4+ T cells sorted from blood. The subset is: CD45RA+ positively selected. The chain carries TRBV18 and TRBJ2-3, with D unclear. The clonotype originates from a man aged 25 to 40 in good health. CDR3 nucleotide sequence: TGTGCCAGCTCACGAGAAAACACAGATACGCAGTATTTT. Translated: CASSRENTDTQYF. Full variable domain (remainder filled in from reference TRBV18 and TRBJ2-3): NAGVMQNPRHLVRRRGQEARLRCSPMKGHSHVYWYRQLPEEGLKFMVYLQKENIIDESGMPKERFSAEFPKEGPSILRIQQVVRGDSAAYFCASSRENTDTQYFGPGTRLTVL.